Following are 13 T cell receptor beta chains from one sample sequenced in a study of T cell responses to AZD1222 COVID-19 vaccine (dated by TCRdb to about 2021). Library method: the immunoSEQ multiplex PCR assay. TCRdb stores this immuneACCESS table with in-frame sequences only. Part of the clones is absent; in the studies checked, under half of the shortfall reflects unresolved V genes, and no reason is known for the rest. In this sample the table shows about 160,000 clones, approximately 90% of which occur a single time. The ten most abundant clones make up less than 4.5% of the sample. What the time point label conveys for this sample: baseline before first vaccination. The label giving this sample's treatment or condition can be read as: meningococcal conjugate vaccine given as trial control. Specimen: peripheral blood, collected on day 0 of MenACWY control vaccination. Receptors originate from an adult in good health.

This chain links TRBV28 with TRBJ1-2, with D perhaps matching TRBD1 (5 bases). Germline CDR1 is MDHEN and CDR2 is SYDVKM. V was shortened by 11 bases and J by 7 bases, with 17 bases between the two germline ends. This CDR3 comprises 12 residues. CDR3 DNA: TGTGCCCTGCGGGCCTTGGGGGGTGGCTACACCTTC. As protein: CALRALGGGYTF.

The chain links TRBV7-2 to TRBJ1-2; D unclear. This CDR3 is built from 14 residues. The germline CDR1 and CDR2 sequences are SGHTA and FQGNSA. Deletions cut 4 bases from V and 4 bases from J, with 13 bases between. CDR3: CASSSSRNRYGYTF. The CDR3 DNA reads TGTGCCAGCAGCTCCTCGAGAAATCGCTATGGCTACACCTTC.

V is TRBV28 and J is TRBJ1-2; D gene ambiguous. CDR1 and CDR2 (germline): MDHEN, SYDVKM. The CDR3 totals 13 residues. The V end lost 6 bases, the J end lost 2 bases, and 10 bases lay between the germline ends. The CDR3 is CASSPVTNYGYTF. The CDR3 nucleotides are TGTGCCAGCAGCCCCGTCACGAACTATGGCTACACCTTC.

This clone has just one count. The genes are TRBV30 and TRBJ2-6; the D gene is possibly TRBD2 (6 bases). CDR1 is GTSNPN and CDR2 is SVGIG in the germline V gene (reference sequence). The V end was cut by 4 bases, the J end by 1 base, with 8 bases between. This CDR3 region has 14 residues. CDR3 region: CAWIGGSGANVLTF. CDR3 sequence (DNA): TGTGCCTGGATAGGAGGGTCTGGGGCCAACGTCCTGACTTTC. The entire variable domain, with the rest obtained from reference TRBV30 and TRBJ2-6, is as follows: SQTIHQWPATLVQPVGSPLSLECTVEGTSNPNLYWYRQAAGRGLQLLFYSVGIGQISSEVPQNLSASRPQDRQFILSSKKLLLSDSGFYLCAWIGGSGANVLTFGAGSRLTVL.

This rearrangement joins TRBV6-4 to TRBJ2-1, with TRBD2 identical over 11 bases. This CDR3 spans 20 amino acids. Unmatched junction bases numbered 17, after V lost 2 bases and J lost 5 bases. CDR1 MRHNA and CDR2 SNTAGT come from the germline V gene. The CDR3 coding sequence is TGTGCCAGCAGTGACACCCAACTAGCGGGAGATAGTCAGCGACACAATGAGCAGTTCTTC. It codes for CASSDTQLAGDSQRHNEQFF.

The rearrangement links TRBV5-1 to TRBJ2-3; D is possibly TRBD2 (6 bases). V was clipped by 4 bases and J by 0 bases, with 18 bases between them. The CDR3 contains 17 residues. From germline, CDR1 is SGHRS and CDR2 YFSETQ. For the CDR3, the DNA is TGCGCCAGCAGCCCTGACGGGACTCCTACTAGCACAGATACGCAGTATTTT. Amino acids: CASSPDGTPTSTDTQYF.

The V call is TRBV6-2 or TRBV6-3, the J call TRBJ1-2, with D possibly being TRBD1 (6 bases). CDR1 MNHEY and CDR2 SVGEGT come from the germline V gene. This CDR3 is built from 13 residues. V lost 0 bases and J lost 8, with 10 bases in between. CDR3 DNA: TGTGCCAGCAGTTACTCGATGGGGGGCGGCTACACCTTC. Protein: CASSYSMGGGYTF.

The chain combines TRBV28 with TRBJ1-6; TRBD1 agrees at 8 bases. V lost 7 bases, J lost 6 bases, and 8 bases stayed unmatched. The CDR3 consists of 15 residues. The V gene's germline CDR1 is MDHEN and CDR2 SYDVKM. CDR3 region: CASNTGQGANSPLHF. The CDR3 DNA is TGTGCCAGCAATACTGGACAGGGTGCTAATTCACCCCTCCACTTT.

V usage is TRBV10-2 and J usage is TRBJ2-1; TRBD1 aligns across 9 bases. Looked up from germline, CDR1 is WSHSY and CDR2 is SAAADI. V lost 6 bases and J lost 8; bases outside the gene matches: 8. CDR3 length equals 14 residues. CDR3 sequence reads: CASRDRGFDYEQFF. CDR3 nucleotide sequence: TGCGCCAGCAGGGACAGGGGATTTGATTATGAGCAGTTCTTC.

V is TRBV30 and J is TRBJ1-3; D is unclear. V lost 3 bases and J 0 bases, leaving 9 bases between the germline ends. Germline V gene data show CDR1 as GTSNPN and CDR2 as SVGIG (reference sequence). The CDR3 length is 14 residues. This chain's CDR3 is CAWSPFSSGNTIYF. The DNA for the CDR3 is TGTGCCTGGAGCCCTTTTTCCTCTGGAAACACCATATATTTT. Combining the CDR3 with reference TRBV30 and TRBJ1-3 gives the whole variable domain SQTIHQWPATLVQPVGSPLSLECTVEGTSNPNLYWYRQAAGRGLQLLFYSVGIGQISSEVPQNLSASRPQDRQFILSSKKLLLSDSGFYLCAWSPFSSGNTIYFGEGSWLTVV.

The chain joins TRBV6-2 or TRBV6-3 to TRBJ2-7; 10 bases fit TRBD2. Germline lookup yields CDR1 MNHEY and CDR2 SVGEGT. The CDR3 has 17 residues. J was trimmed by 2 bases and V by 5 bases; bases with no gene match: 12. This chain's CDR3 is CASSPLGLADLAYEQYF. The CDR3 DNA reads as TGTGCCAGCAGTCCCCTAGGACTAGCGGATCTGGCCTACGAGCAGTACTTC.

This clone was recorded once. The genes are TRBV9 and TRBJ1-3; D not certain. CDR1 is SGDLS and CDR2 is YYNGEE in the germline V gene. The V gene lost 4 bases and the J gene lost 0 bases, with 8 bases spanning the gap. The CDR3 covers 14 residues. This chain's CDR3 is CASSPITSGNTIYF. CDR3 in DNA: TGTGCCAGCAGCCCAATCACCTCTGGAAACACCATATATTTT.

This sequence joins TRBV28 and TRBJ1-1; possibly TRBD1 for D (6 bases). Germline V gives CDR1 MDHEN, CDR2 SYDVKM. The CDR3 runs to 14 residues. Deletions cut 3 bases from V and 4 bases from J, with 12 bases between. CDR3 sequence (DNA): TGTGCCAGCAGTTTTGTAGGGGGGGCCACTGAAGCTTTCTTT. It codes for CASSFVGGATEAFF.